These T cell receptor beta chains were read from a single sample in a study of spatial heterogeneity in lung cancer. In TCRdb, the 5' RACE reads were re-called with MiXCR into one record per CDR3 protein. Of roughly 46,000 distinct CDR3 sequences listed, roughly 10% are singletons. Specimen: PBMCs, collected at follow-up. These receptors all come from a male donor with early-stage non-small cell lung cancer. The CDR3 runs from the conserved cysteine through the conserved F or W. The D gene is left open where the match is weak. Some rows mark clone size as missing; the rest say once, few, many or name a class of expanded clone.

d_call	v_call	clone_size	j_call	cdr3_aa	cdr3_nt
TRBD1	TRBV20-1	many	TRBJ1-3	CSAREQIQGWGNTIYF	TGCAGTGCTAGAGAACAAATACAGGGGTGGGGAAACACCATATATTTT
TRBD1	TRBV18	few	TRBJ2-7	CASSNAGTGTYEQYF	TGTGCCAGCTCAAACGCCGGGACAGGGACCTACGAGCAGTACTTC
NA	TRBV7-2	many	TRBJ2-3	CASSLNSEDTQYF	TGTGCCAGCAGCCTTAACAGCGAGGATACGCAGTATTTT
NA	TRBV6-5	NA	TRBJ2-7	CASSLGDSYDEQYF	TGTGCCAGCAGTCTGGGGGACTCTTATGACGAGCAGTACTTC
NA	TRBV10-3	NA	TRBJ2-5	CAINSGEGQETQYF	TGTGCCATTAACAGCGGAGAGGGGCAAGAGACCCAGTACTTC
NA	TRBV7-2	few	TRBJ2-3	CASTTGRTDTQYF	TGTGCCAGCACCACTGGGAGGACAGATACGCAGTATTTT
TRBD2	TRBV6-2/TRBV6-3	NA	TRBJ2-1	CASSLAGRYNEQFF	TGTGCCAGCAGCCTAGCGGGAAGGTACAATGAGCAGTTCTTC
TRBD2	TRBV3-1	NA	TRBJ2-5	CASSFAGGLETQYF	TGTGCCAGCAGTTTTGCGGGGGGGCTAGAGACCCAGTACTTC
TRBD2	TRBV20-1	many	TRBJ2-7	CSARGTSGRGAYEQYF	TGCAGTGCTAGGGGTACTAGCGGGAGGGGCGCCTACGAGCAGTACTTC
NA	TRBV23-1	NA	TRBJ2-3	CASSLRSYTQYF	TGCGCCAGCTCTTTAAGGTCGTATACGCAGTATTTT
TRBD2	TRBV7-9	NA	TRBJ2-7	CASSPSLAGLAYEQYF	TGTGCCAGCAGCCCTTCCTTAGCGGGGTTAGCCTACGAGCAGTACTTC
NA	TRBV10-2	NA	TRBJ2-5	CASSESAFQGTQYF	TGCGCCAGCAGTGAGTCGGCTTTCCAGGGGACCCAGTACTTC
NA	TRBV12-3/TRBV12-4	many	TRBJ2-7	CASSLPPYEQYF	TGTGCCAGCAGTTTACCCCCCTACGAGCAGTACTTC
NA	TRBV4-3	many	TRBJ2-2	CASSQRYPANTGELFF	TGCGCCAGCAGCCAACGTTACCCGGCGAACACCGGGGAGCTGTTTTTT
TRBD1	TRBV30	few	TRBJ1-1	CAWSPKIGTGGSNTEAFF	TGTGCCTGGAGCCCAAAGATAGGGACAGGGGGGTCGAACACTGAAGCTTTCTTT
TRBD1	TRBV9	NA	TRBJ2-6	CASSPNRGVTNVLTF	TGTGCCAGCAGCCCTAACAGGGGTGTCACCAACGTCCTGACTTTC
TRBD1	TRBV30	NA	TRBJ1-1	CAWRGQPNTEAFF	TGTGCCTGGAGGGGACAGCCGAACACTGAAGCTTTCTTT
NA	TRBV20-1	many	TRBJ2-2	CSARDPPRRAGELFF	TGCAGTGCTAGAGATCCGCCTAGGCGGGCCGGGGAGCTGTTTTTT
NA	TRBV6-4	many	TRBJ1-5	CASPSPTGTEVNSNQPQHF	TGTGCCAGCCCCTCCCCCACCGGGACGGAGGTGAATAGCAATCAGCCCCAGCATTTT
NA	TRBV5-1	many	TRBJ1-1	CASSFRQNTEAFF	TGCGCCAGCAGCTTTAGGCAGAACACTGAAGCTTTCTTT
NA	TRBV6-1	few	TRBJ1-1	CASSEGFSTGEAFF	TGTGCCAGCAGTGAAGGATTCTCGACAGGTGAAGCTTTCTTT
TRBD1	TRBV5-1	many	TRBJ1-1	CASKMTGTLNTEAFF	TGCGCCAGCAAGATGACAGGGACCTTGAACACTGAAGCTTTCTTT
NA	TRBV7-2	few	TRBJ1-5	CASSLEGGNQPQHF	TGTGCCAGCAGCTTAGAGGGGGGCAATCAGCCCCAGCATTTT
NA	TRBV6-2/TRBV6-3	many	TRBJ1-1	CASREMGRENTEAFF	TGTGCCAGCAGGGAAATGGGACGGGAGAACACTGAAGCTTTCTTT
NA	TRBV5-1	many	TRBJ2-7	CASSLQGKGYEQYF	TGCGCCAGCAGCTTGCAGGGGAAGGGCTACGAGCAGTACTTC
TRBD2	TRBV7-9	many	TRBJ2-3	CASSPGASGTQYF	TGTGCCAGCAGCCCCGGGGCTAGCGGGACGCAGTATTTT
TRBD2	TRBV7-9	many	TRBJ2-7	CASSASGSSYEQYF	TGTGCCAGCAGCGCTAGCGGCTCCTCCTACGAGCAGTACTTC
TRBD1	TRBV29-1	NA	TRBJ1-4	CSVAPGQGEKLFF	TGCAGCGTTGCACCGGGACAGGGTGAAAAACTGTTTTTT
NA	TRBV2	NA	TRBJ2-7	CASRDAGQQYF	TGTGCCAGCAGGGATGCGGGGCAGCAGTACTTC
NA	TRBV30	NA	TRBJ2-7	CAWSKQGHEQYF	TGTGCCTGGAGTAAACAGGGCCACGAGCAGTACTTC
NA	TRBV12-3/TRBV12-4	many	TRBJ1-1	CASRRPGGAGTEAFF	TGTGCCAGCAGGAGGCCGGGGGGCGCTGGCACTGAAGCTTTCTTT